The source of this T cell receptor (beta chain) is a study of T cells in Graves' hyperthyroidism and ophthalmopathy. The study's findings and limits: In validation, the model predicted ophthalmopathy. These predictions came a median about 6.2 months before onset.

Hyperthyroidism patients were newly diagnosed, had disease duration under 2 months, and were aged 18 to 65 years. Those patients with uncontrolled infection, other autoimmune disease, pregnancy or lactation were excluded. The germline V gene encodes CDR1 LNHDA and CDR2 SQIVND (reference sequence). V shed 6 bases and J 6 bases; nucleotides not matched to a gene: 7. This CDR3 has 15 residues. Template material for amplifying TCR beta CDR3 regions consisted of RNA transcripts. Using the HTBI primer set, a first-round RT-PCR was run on the TCR CDR3. TCRdb called the multiplex PCR reads again in MiXCR, with one record for every CDR3 protein. The sample has about 350,000 distinct CDR3 sequences, about 15% seen once. In its sample, this clonotype was seen a few times. Its target is not known.

The chain carries TRBV19 and TRBJ2-1; 11 bases map to TRBD2. The specimen sequenced was blood. This TCR was recovered from a woman aged 30 to 39 with Graves' hyperthyroidism. The CDR3 sequence is CASSTLAGGANEQFF. The CDR3 DNA sequence: TGTGCCAGTAGCACTTTAGCGGGAGGGGCCAATGAGCAGTTCTTC.